This T cell receptor beta chain is drawn from a study of cytomegalovirus exposure and HLA in healthy donors. This PCR relied on a set of 60 Vbeta primers and 13 Jbeta primers. Sequencing was performed with immunoSEQ multiplex PCR; in TCRdb, only in-frame clones are kept and a portion is missing. The sample yields around 140,000 clones, over 65% seen once. From germline, CDR1 is MNHEY and CDR2 SVGAGI. V was clipped by 5 bases and J by 0 bases, with 11 bases between them. CDR3 length equals 14 residues. The sequence was obtained from a male donor in good health and CMV-seronegative. Sequencing was carried out using PBMCs. V gene TRBV6-5 combines with J gene TRBJ2-7, with D maybe TRBD2 (6 bases). Written as DNA, the CDR3 is TGTGCCAGCAGTCCGGGACTTACCTCCTACGAGCAGTACTTC. This translates into CASSPGLTSYEQYF.